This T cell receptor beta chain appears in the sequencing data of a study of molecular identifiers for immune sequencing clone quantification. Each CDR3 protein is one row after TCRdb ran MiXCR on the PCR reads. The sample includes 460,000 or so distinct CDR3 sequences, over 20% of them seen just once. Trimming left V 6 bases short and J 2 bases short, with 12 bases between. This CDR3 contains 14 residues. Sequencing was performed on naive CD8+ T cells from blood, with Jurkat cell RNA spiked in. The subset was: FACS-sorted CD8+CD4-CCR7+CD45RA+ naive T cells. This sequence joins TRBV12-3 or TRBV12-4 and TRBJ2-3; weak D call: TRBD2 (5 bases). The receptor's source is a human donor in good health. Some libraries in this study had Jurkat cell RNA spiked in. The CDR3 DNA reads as TGTGCCAGCAGCAAACTAGGCTCCACAGATACGCAGTATTTT. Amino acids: CASSKLGSTDTQYF.